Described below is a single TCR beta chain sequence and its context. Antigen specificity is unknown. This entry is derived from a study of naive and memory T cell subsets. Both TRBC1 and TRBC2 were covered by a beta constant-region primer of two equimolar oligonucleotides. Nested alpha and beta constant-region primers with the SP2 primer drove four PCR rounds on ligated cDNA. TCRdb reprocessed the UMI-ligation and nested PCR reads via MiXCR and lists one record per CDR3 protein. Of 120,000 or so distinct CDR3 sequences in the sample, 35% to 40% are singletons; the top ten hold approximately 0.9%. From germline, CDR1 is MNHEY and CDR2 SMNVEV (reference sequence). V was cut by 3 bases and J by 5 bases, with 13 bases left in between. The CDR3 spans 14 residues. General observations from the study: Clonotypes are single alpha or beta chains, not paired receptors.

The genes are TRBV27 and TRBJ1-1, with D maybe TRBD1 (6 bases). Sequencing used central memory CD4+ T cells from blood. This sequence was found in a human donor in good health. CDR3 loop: CASSFLGQRTEAFF. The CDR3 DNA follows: TGTGCCAGCAGTTTCCTCGGACAGAGGACTGAAGCTTTCTTT.